This TCR beta chain was sequenced in a study of shared clonotypes between healthy human individuals. Study conclusions and caveats: Between a handful of donors, naive CD4 clonotypes were shared at a level of around 5.2%. Represented genetic and exposure-history diversity was restricted by having few donors. The generation probabilities recorded for non-shared clonotypes fell below those of clonotypes shared by all four donors.

In regard to this clone: Antigen specificity is unknown.

Only in-frame clones appear in the TCRdb table, and some are missing; sequencing was by immunoSEQ multiplex PCR. The repertoire consists of 700,000 to 950,000 clones, with approximately 96% occurring once and the leading ten covering less than 0.25%. CD8 cells regarded as naive lacked CD45RO, were positively chosen for CCR7, and omitted terminally differentiated effector memory CD45RA+ cells. Every donor was a Caucasian adult from Nashville, Tennessee. The germline gives CDR1 ENHRY, CDR2 SYGVKD. The CDR3 is made up of 14 amino acids. J was trimmed by 5 bases and V by 2 bases; bases with no gene match: 5.

The chain uses TRBV10-3 and TRBJ2-7; 8 bases line up with TRBD1. The receptor was derived from a man aged 25-40 years in good health. Material for sequencing was naive CD8+ T cells sorted from blood. CDR3 loop: CAISEMDRVNEQYF. As DNA, the CDR3 is TGTGCCATCAGTGAGATGGACAGGGTAAACGAGCAGTACTTC.